This is a list of T cell receptor beta chains from one sample in a study of blood T cell repertoires in COVID-19. Some clones are missing from TCRdb's copy, which holds only in-frame ones; the method was immunoSEQ multiplex PCR. The sample lists around 220,000 clones, under 90% occurring once. The source material was peripheral blood. Receptors were obtained from a young man with active or convalescent COVID-19. The CDR3 runs from the conserved cysteine through the conserved F or W. A D gene is named only where the DNA matches it firmly.

d_call	v_call	j_call	cdr3_aa
TRBD1	TRBV18	TRBJ2-7	CASSQQGRNYEQYF
.	TRBV5-1	TRBJ1-1	CASSPGWSATEAFF
TRBD1	TRBV7-2	TRBJ2-7	CASSSMDRGRLHEQYF
.	TRBV4-1	TRBJ1-1	CASSQPVTRDTEAFF
.	TRBV28	TRBJ1-1	CASIASLNTEAFF
.	TRBV6-6	TRBJ1-2	CASSLGQFPYGYTF
TRBD1	TRBV6-5	TRBJ1-2	CASSSDRVKGYTF
.	TRBV3-1/TRBV3-2	TRBJ2-7	CASSQGAGEQYF
TRBD1	TRBV10-3	TRBJ1-2	CAIRQTGGDHGYTF
TRBD2	TRBV30	TRBJ2-7	CAWGSGSSYEQYF
TRBD2	TRBV24-1	TRBJ2-1	CATSRPSGGVPSYNEQFF
.	TRBV5-6	TRBJ1-2	CASGRTDEANYGYTF
.	TRBV7-8	TRBJ2-3	CASSPEGGRGTDTQYF
TRBD1	TRBV6-6	TRBJ1-6	CASSYRQGNNSPLHF
TRBD2	TRBV7-2	TRBJ2-1	CASSRGFTRESASEQFF
.	TRBV5-1	TRBJ1-1	CASSLTTGSAFF
.	TRBV2	TRBJ1-1	CASSEAPHTGQFVSFF
TRBD1	TRBV9	TRBJ1-6	CASSDSGTGLSPLHF
.	TRBV27	TRBJ2-1	CASKKGNSYNEQFF
TRBD1	TRBV20-1	TRBJ2-2	CSASYGTDSTGELFF
.	TRBV7-2	TRBJ2-3	CASSLGPADTQYF
.	TRBV7-8	TRBJ1-5	CASSRYIAGSQHF
.	TRBV6-4	TRBJ1-6	CASSDSTGGFSYNSPLHF
TRBD1	TRBV2	TRBJ1-5	CASSEDRWTGNRSQPQHF
.	TRBV6-5	TRBJ1-2	CASSSRFYGYTF
.	TRBV9	TRBJ2-1	CASSPLSGVTDEQFF
.	TRBV24-1	TRBJ2-1	CATTPLGVYNEQFF
TRBD1	TRBV19	TRBJ1-5	CASRPAPGQGGQPQHF
.	TRBV14	TRBJ2-7	CASSQAPHREQYF
.	TRBV6-2/TRBV6-3	TRBJ2-1	CASSYLSNEQFF
TRBD2	TRBV5-1	TRBJ2-7	CASSLDPGLATGEQYF
TRBD1	TRBV19	TRBJ1-1	CASGEGGWNTEAFF
.	TRBV11-2	TRBJ2-1	CASSRTGDEQFF
TRBD2	TRBV6-2/TRBV6-3	TRBJ2-3	CASSYLRTSGGLRTDTQYF
TRBD1	TRBV28	TRBJ1-2	CASSFTPPGGTGYYTF
.	TRBV11-3	TRBJ1-5	CASSPGLSNQPQHF
.	TRBV10-3	TRBJ2-1	CAISESWGGYGRSGEQFF
.	TRBV19	TRBJ2-5	CASSDPLAQETQYF
TRBD1	TRBV5-1	TRBJ1-1	CASSGRTGNTEAFF
TRBD1	TRBV28	TRBJ1-2	CASTPGGTAYGYTF
.	TRBV11-2	TRBJ2-3	CASSSFGGPADTQYF
.	TRBV20-1	TRBJ1-2	CSAPFYGYTF
TRBD1	TRBV11-2	TRBJ2-2	CASSLDYRGAGELFF
TRBD2	TRBV7-2	TRBJ2-7	CASSWGGDEQYF
TRBD2	TRBV7-2	TRBJ2-1	CASSSTGTTQFF